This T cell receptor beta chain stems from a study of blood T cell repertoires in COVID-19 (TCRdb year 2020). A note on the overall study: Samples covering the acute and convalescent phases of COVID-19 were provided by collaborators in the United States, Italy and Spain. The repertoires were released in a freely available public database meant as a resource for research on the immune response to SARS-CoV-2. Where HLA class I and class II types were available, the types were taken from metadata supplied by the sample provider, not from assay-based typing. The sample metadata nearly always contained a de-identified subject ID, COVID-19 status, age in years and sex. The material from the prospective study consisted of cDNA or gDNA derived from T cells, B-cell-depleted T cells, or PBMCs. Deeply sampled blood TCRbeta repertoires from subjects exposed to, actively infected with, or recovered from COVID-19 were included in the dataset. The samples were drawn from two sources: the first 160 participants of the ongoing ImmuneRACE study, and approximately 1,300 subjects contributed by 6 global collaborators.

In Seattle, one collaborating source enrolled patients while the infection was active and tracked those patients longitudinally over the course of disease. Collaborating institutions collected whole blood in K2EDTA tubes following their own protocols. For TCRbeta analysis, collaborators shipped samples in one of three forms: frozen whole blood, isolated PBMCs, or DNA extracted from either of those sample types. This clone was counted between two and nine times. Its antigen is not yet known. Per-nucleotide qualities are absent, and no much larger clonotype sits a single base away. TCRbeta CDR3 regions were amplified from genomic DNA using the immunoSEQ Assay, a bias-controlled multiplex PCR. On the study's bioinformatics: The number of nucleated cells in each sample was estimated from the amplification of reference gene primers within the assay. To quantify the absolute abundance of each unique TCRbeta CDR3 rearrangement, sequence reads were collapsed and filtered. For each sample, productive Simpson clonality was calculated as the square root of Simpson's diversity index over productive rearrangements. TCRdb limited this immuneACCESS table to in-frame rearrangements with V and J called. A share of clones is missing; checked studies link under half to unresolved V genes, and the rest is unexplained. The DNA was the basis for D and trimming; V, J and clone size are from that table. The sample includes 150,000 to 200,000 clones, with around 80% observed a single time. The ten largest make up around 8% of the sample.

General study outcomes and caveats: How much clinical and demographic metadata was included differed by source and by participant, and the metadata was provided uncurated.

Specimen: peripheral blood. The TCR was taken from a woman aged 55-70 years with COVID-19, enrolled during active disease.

The sequence in DNA is TGTGCCAGTAGAAAACAGCGGGACGTTTCCTACGAGCAGTACTTC. This codes for CASRKQRDVSYEQYF. Recombination linked TRBV19 to TRBJ2-7, with 7 bases in between that match TRBD2. The CDR3 goes from the cysteine to the phenylalanine over 15 residues. Left in the record is the CDR3 DNA by itself, 45 bases read in frame from the first base. Trimmed from V: 6 bases; trimmed from J: 1 base; junction bases lacking a gene match: 9. As encoded in the germline V gene (reference sequence), CDR1 is LNHDA while CDR2 is SQIVND.